Following are 16 T cell receptor beta chains from one sample sequenced in a study of cytomegalovirus exposure and HLA in healthy donors. It was with 60 Vbeta and 13 Jbeta primers that the PCR ran. TCRdb's copy holds only in-frame clones and misses some; the assay was immunoSEQ multiplex PCR. The sample consists of some 130,000 clones, about four fifths of them appearing once. Sequenced material: PBMCs. The receptor source for this set is a man aged 18 to 35 in good health and CMV-seronegative.

J is TRBJ2-4 and V is TRBV6-4; D not resolved. Germline V gene lookup returns CDR1 MRHNA and CDR2 SNTAGT. The CDR3 is 11 amino acids. The CDR3 DNA reads TGTCCACAACAAGCCAAAAACATTCAGTACTTC. The encoded protein is CPQQAKNIQYF.

This clone came up once. This chain links TRBV9 with TRBJ2-1; 7 bases match TRBD2. Looked up from germline, CDR1 is SGDLS and CDR2 is YYNGEE. V lost 0 bases to trimming and J lost 8 bases; unmatched junction nucleotides: 8. CDR3 length: 15 amino acids. In nucleotides, the CDR3 is TGTGCCAGCAGCGTAGCCGCGCGGGAGTCCTATGAGCAGTTCTTC. Translating gives CASSVAARESYEQFF.

This chain joins TRBV11-3 and TRBJ2-5; 7 bases are a match to TRBD1. Trimming removed 3 bases from V and 2 bases from J; junction bases left unmatched: 9. In germline, CDR1 is SGHNT, CDR2 YENEEA. The CDR3 is 16 residues long. The CDR3, as DNA: TGTGCCAGCAGCTTGGGAGCAGGGGGAGCGCAAGAGACCCAGTACTTC. Its protein is CASSLGAGGAQETQYF.

Of note for this clone: This sample also contains other DNA sequences that code for the same CDR3. CDR3 sequence (DNA): TGTGCCAGCAGCGACCAGGGGACGCGGGGCTACACCTTC. Amino acid sequence: CASSDQGTRGYTF. The chain combines TRBV6-5 with TRBJ1-2, with D possibly matching TRBD1 (6 bases). V lost 6 bases, J lost 8 bases, and 16 bases lay in between. CDR3 size: 13 residues. Germline lookup yields CDR1 MNHEY and CDR2 SVGAGI.

The chain uses TRBV6-1 and TRBJ2-2; 8 nucleotides line up with TRBD1. With V trimmed by 7 bases and J by 4 bases, 8 bases remained unmatched. The CDR3 extends over 15 amino acids. Looked up from germline, CDR1 is MNHNS and CDR2 is SASEGT. As DNA, the CDR3 is TGTGCCAGCAACTTGGGACAGGCCACCACCGGGGAGCTGTTTTTT. Protein sequence: CASNLGQATTGELFF.

The chain uses TRBV30 and TRBJ1-1; D is unclear. Trimming left V 1 base short and J 9 bases short, with 6 bases between. The CDR3 has 10 amino acids. In germline, CDR1 is GTSNPN, CDR2 SVGIG (reference sequence). CDR3 protein: CAWSDIQAFF. CDR3 nucleotide sequence: TGTGCCTGGAGTGATATTCAAGCTTTCTTT.

The rearrangement uses TRBV6-6 and TRBJ2-2; D is unresolved. The CDR3 covers 12 residues. With 5 bases removed from V and 5 bases from J, the gap between germline ends came to 6 bases. Germline V lookup: CDR1 MNHNY, CDR2 SVGAGI (reference sequence). Here the CDR3 reads CASSLGTGELFF. CDR3 nucleotides: TGTGCCAGCAGTCTCGGGACCGGGGAGCTGTTTTTT.

J is TRBJ1-2 and V is TRBV4-2; possible D gene TRBD1, 5 bases. CDR3 length: 12 residues. V dropped 4 bases and J dropped 8 bases, with 11 bases sitting between them. Germline V CDR1 and CDR2: LGHNA, YNFKEQ. The CDR3 DNA follows: TGTGCCAGCAGCCCCGGGGGTGGCGGCTACACCTTC. Its translation: CASSPGGGGYTF.

The CDR3, as DNA: TGTGCCAGTAGTACCCCTCTGGGCAAAACCATGACTAGCGGGAGGCCGGGAGAGACCCAGTACTTC. Its protein is CASSTPLGKTMTSGRPGETQYF. J is TRBJ2-5 and V is TRBV19, with TRBD2 matching 13 bases. The CDR3 has 22 residues. Germline assignment: CDR1 LNHDA and CDR2 SQIVND (reference sequence). V lost 4 bases, J lost 4 bases, and 24 bases stayed unmatched.

The chain carries TRBV2 and TRBJ1-1, with D unresolved. Germline CDR1 is SNHLY and CDR2 is FYNNEI. The germline V and J ends were trimmed by 6 bases and 5 bases, with 13 bases remaining between them. This CDR3 spans 13 amino acids. As DNA, the CDR3 is TGTGCCAGCAGACTGGGCGTTGAGACTGAAGCTTTCTTT. Translation gives CASRLGVETEAFF.

The V and J genes are TRBV6-6 and TRBJ2-2; 9 bases map to TRBD1. The trim removed 9 bases at V and 1 base at J, leaving 6 bases unmatched. CDR3 length equals 15 residues. The germline V gene has CDR1 MNHNY and CDR2 SVGAGI (reference sequence). The DNA of the CDR3 is TGTGCCAGTCTACAGGGGGCTATGAACACCGGGGAGCTGTTTTTT. This codes for CASLQGAMNTGELFF.

V gene TRBV18 combines with J gene TRBJ2-5; tentatively, D is TRBD1 (6 bases). Trimming took 6 bases from V and 3 from J, leaving 17 bases between them. Germline V lookup: CDR1 KGHSH, CDR2 LQKENI. This CDR3 has 15 residues. DNA for the CDR3: TGTGCCAGCTCGCCAACAGGGCTGGGCAAAGAGACCCAGTACTTC. Its protein is CASSPTGLGKETQYF.

V and J are TRBV4-2 and TRBJ2-1, with TRBD2 as a possible D gene (9 bases). V was pared by 3 bases and J by 5 bases, with 17 bases between. Germline V gene data show CDR1 as LGHNA and CDR2 as YNFKEQ. This CDR3 contains 16 residues. CDR3 in DNA: TGTGCCAGCAGCCATGGACAGGGACTAGCACACAATGAGCAGTTCTTC. Protein sequence: CASSHGQGLAHNEQFF.

The rearrangement uses TRBV14 and TRBJ2-7; the D gene is possibly TRBD2 (5 bases). Trimming cost V 1 base and J 4 bases, with 20 bases left between them. The CDR3 has 17 residues. Germline CDR1 reads SGHDN; CDR2 reads FVKESK. DNA of the CDR3: TGTGCCAGCAGCCAAGCCGAACCGGACCTTCGGGAATACGAGCAGTACGTC. Its translation is CASSQAEPDLREYEQYV.

The V gene is TRBV5-4, the J gene TRBJ1-4; D is uncertain. The CDR3 covers 17 residues. The germline CDR1 and CDR2 sequences are SGHNT and YYREEE (reference sequence). The V end lost 0 bases, the J end lost 0 bases, and 12 bases lay between the germline ends. The CDR3 DNA reads TGTGCCAGCAGCTTGGTGCAGAACCATGCAACTAATGAAAAACTGTTTTTT. Translation gives CASSLVQNHATNEKLFF.

The chain employs TRBV30 and TRBJ1-6, with 7 bases identical to TRBD1. V was clipped by 0 bases and J by 6 bases; unmatched bases: 5. The CDR3 is made up of 15 amino acids. CDR1 GTSNPN and CDR2 SVGIG come from the germline V gene (reference sequence). This CDR3 reads CAWSVGNRGNSPLHF. In DNA, the CDR3 is TGTGCCTGGAGTGTAGGAAACAGGGGTAATTCACCCCTCCACTTT. Looking up the rest from reference TRBV30 and TRBJ1-6 gives the full variable domain: SQTIHQWPATLVQPVGSPLSLECTVEGTSNPNLYWYRQAAGRGLQLLFYSVGIGQISSEVPQNLSASRPQDRQFILSSKKLLLSDSGFYLCAWSVGNRGNSPLHFGNGTRLTVT.